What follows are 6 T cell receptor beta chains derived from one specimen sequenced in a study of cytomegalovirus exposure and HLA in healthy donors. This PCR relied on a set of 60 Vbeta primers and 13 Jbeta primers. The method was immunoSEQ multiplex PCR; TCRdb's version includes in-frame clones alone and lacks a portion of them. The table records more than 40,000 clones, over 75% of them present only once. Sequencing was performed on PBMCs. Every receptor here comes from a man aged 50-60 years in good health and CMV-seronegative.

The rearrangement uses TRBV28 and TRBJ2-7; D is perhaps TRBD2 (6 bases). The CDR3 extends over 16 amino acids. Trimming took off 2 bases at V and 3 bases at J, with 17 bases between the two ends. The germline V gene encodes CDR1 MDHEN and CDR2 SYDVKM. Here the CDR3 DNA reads TGTGCCAGCAGTTTACCCACCTTGGGGGAGGACTACGAGCAGTACTTC. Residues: CASSLPTLGEDYEQYF.

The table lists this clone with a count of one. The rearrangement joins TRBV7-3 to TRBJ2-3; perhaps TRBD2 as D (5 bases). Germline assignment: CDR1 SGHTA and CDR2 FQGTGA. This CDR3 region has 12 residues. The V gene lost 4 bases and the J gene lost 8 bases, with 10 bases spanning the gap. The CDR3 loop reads CASSSSEGTQYF. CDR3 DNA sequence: TGTGCCAGCAGCTCCTCCGAGGGTACGCAGTATTTT.

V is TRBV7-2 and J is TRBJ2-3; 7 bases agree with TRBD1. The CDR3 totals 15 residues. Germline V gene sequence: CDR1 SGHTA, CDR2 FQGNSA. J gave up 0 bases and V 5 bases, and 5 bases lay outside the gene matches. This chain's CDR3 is CASSRNRGSTDTQYF. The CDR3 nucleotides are TGTGCCAGCAGCCGAAACAGGGGTAGCACAGATACGCAGTATTTT.

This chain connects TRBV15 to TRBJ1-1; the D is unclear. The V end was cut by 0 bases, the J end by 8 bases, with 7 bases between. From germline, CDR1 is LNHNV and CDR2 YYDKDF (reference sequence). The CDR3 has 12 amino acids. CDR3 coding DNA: TGTGCCACCAGCAGAGATACGCAGGAAGCTTTCTTT. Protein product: CATSRDTQEAFF.

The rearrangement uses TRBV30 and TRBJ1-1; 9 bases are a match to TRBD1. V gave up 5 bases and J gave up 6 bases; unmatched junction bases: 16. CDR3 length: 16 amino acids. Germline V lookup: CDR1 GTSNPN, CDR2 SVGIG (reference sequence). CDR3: CAWGKTGGWLEPEAFF. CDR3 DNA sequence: TGTGCCTGGGGGAAGACAGGGGGGTGGCTTGAACCTGAAGCTTTCTTT.

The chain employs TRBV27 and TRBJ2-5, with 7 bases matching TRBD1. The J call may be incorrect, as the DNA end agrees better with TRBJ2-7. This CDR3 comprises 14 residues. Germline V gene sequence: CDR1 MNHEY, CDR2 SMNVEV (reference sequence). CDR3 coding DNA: TGTGCCAGCAGCCTGTTCCAGGGGGCCTACGAGCAGTACTTC. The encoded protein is CASSLFQGAYEQYF.